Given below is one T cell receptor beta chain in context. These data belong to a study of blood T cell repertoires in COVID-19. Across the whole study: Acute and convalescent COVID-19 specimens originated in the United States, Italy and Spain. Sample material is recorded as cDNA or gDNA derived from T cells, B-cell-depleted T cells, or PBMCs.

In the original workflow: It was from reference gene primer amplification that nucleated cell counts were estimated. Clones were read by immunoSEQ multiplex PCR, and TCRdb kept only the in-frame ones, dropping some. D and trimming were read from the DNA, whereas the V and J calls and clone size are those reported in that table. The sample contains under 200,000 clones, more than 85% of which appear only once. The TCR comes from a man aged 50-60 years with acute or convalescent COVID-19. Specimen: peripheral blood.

The CDR3 protein is CASSASRLAVNTGELFF. CDR3 coding DNA: TGTGCCAGCAGCGCCTCAAGACTAGCGGTTAACACCGGGGAGCTGTTTTTT. The genes are TRBV9 and TRBJ2-2; 9 bases are a match to TRBD2. CDR1 is SGDLS, CDR2 YYNGEE, per germline. The length of the CDR3 is 17 residues. V shed 3 bases, J shed 2 bases, and the junction held 8 bases outside the gene matches.